Presented here are 28 T cell receptor beta chains from one specimen sequenced in a study of cytomegalovirus exposure and HLA in healthy donors. PCR primers comprised 60 Vbeta and 13 Jbeta primers. Here immunoSEQ multiplex PCR was the method, and the copy in TCRdb shows in-frame clones only, minus some. The table shows 200,000 to 250,000 clones, with 70% to 90% occurring only once. The sequenced sample consisted of PBMCs. All receptors come from a man aged 30 to 39 in good health and CMV-seronegative.

This clone was counted a single time. The chain has TRBV9 and TRBJ2-4; the D gene is possibly TRBD2 (6 bases). The ends were cut back, 4 bases at V and 0 bases at J, with 23 bases in the middle. This CDR3 comprises 19 residues. Germline values: CDR1 SGDLS, CDR2 YYNGEE. The CDR3 DNA is TGTGCCAGCAGCACAGGCCCCCAGGGAAGGGGACTAGCCAAAAACATTCAGTACTTC. Protein product: CASSTGPQGRGLAKNIQYF.

This clone has only a few counts. V and J are TRBV5-6 and TRBJ1-2, with 11 bases identical to TRBD1. CDR1 and CDR2 from the germline V gene are SGHDT and YYEEEE. With 4 bases clipped from V and 4 bases from J, the junction kept 12 bases outside the gene matches. This CDR3 has 17 residues. This CDR3 reads CASSRDRGTLNSYGYTF. CDR3 nucleotides: TGTGCCAGCAGCAGGGACAGGGGGACGTTGAACAGCTATGGCTACACCTTC.

The chain joins TRBV5-1 to TRBJ1-2; no clear D. Germline CDR1 SGHRS, CDR2 YFSETQ. The V and J ends lost 4 bases and 8 bases respectively, with 15 bases between them. CDR3 length equals 13 residues. The CDR3 spells CASSPPGLLGYTF. CDR3 in DNA: TGCGCCAGCAGCCCCCCCGGACTCCTAGGCTACACCTTC.

V gene TRBV6-5 combines with J gene TRBJ2-5; 8 bases map to TRBD1. The DNA end is a closer match to TRBJ2-7, so the J assignment may be wrong. Germline CDR1 MNHEY, CDR2 SVGAGI. The CDR3 sequence is 15 residues long. CDR3: CASSKSVTGGYEQYF. CDR3 bases: TGTGCCAGCAGCAAATCAGTTACAGGGGGCTACGAGCAGTACTTC.

The chain has TRBV5-1 and TRBJ2-3, with D tentatively TRBD2 (5 bases). The V gene lost 0 bases and the J gene lost 7 bases, with 12 bases spanning the gap. This CDR3 contains 14 residues. Germline V CDR1 and CDR2: SGHRS, YFSETQ. In DNA, the CDR3 is TGCGCCAGCAGCTTGGGAGGAGGAGGAAATACGCAGTATTTT. Translated: CASSLGGGGNTQYF.

The chain recombines TRBV9 with TRBJ2-5, with TRBD2 matching over 16 bases. The CDR3 loop spans 17 amino acids. V lost 2 bases, J lost 2 bases, and 3 bases stayed unmatched. CDR1 and CDR2 from the germline V gene are SGDLS and YYNGEE. CDR3 DNA sequence: TGTGCCAGCAGCGTCTCGGGACTAGCGGGGGGGCAAGAGACCCAGTACTTC. Translated: CASSVSGLAGGQETQYF.

The J gene is TRBJ2-3, the V gene TRBV7-9, with TRBD2 as a possible D gene (5 bases). This CDR3 has 14 amino acids. V lost 1 base to trimming and J lost 2 bases, with 7 bases between them. Looked up from germline, CDR1 is SEHNR and CDR2 is FQNEAQ (reference sequence). CDR3 amino acids: CASSLGGFTDTQYF. The CDR3 coding sequence is TGTGCCAGCAGCTTAGGAGGGTTCACAGATACGCAGTATTTT.

This clone turned up a few times. The chain links TRBV2 to TRBJ2-7, with D possibly matching TRBD1 (6 bases). The CDR3 consists of 17 residues. The germline V gene has CDR1 SNHLY and CDR2 FYNNEI. Trimming shortened V by 3 bases and J by 1 base, and 19 bases separated the two germline ends. CDR3 coding DNA: TGTGCCAGCAGTGAGCCTCAGGGGCAGGGGTTATCCTACGAGCAGTACTTC. This encodes CASSEPQGQGLSYEQYF.

V and J are TRBV6-5 and TRBJ2-3; D may be TRBD1 (6 bases). Germline CDR1 is MNHEY and CDR2 is SVGAGI. V lost 6 bases, J lost 3 bases, and 13 bases lay in between. The CDR3 consists of 14 residues. CDR3 in amino acids: CASRVFQGTDTQYF. CDR3 sequence (DNA): TGTGCCAGCAGGGTTTTCCAGGGGACAGATACGCAGTATTTT.

This rearrangement joins TRBV7-9 to TRBJ2-7; 8 bases map to TRBD1. In germline, CDR1 is SEHNR, CDR2 FQNEAQ (reference sequence). This CDR3 has 11 residues. V lost 6 bases and J lost 6; bases outside the gene matches: 1. The CDR3 DNA reads as TGTGCCAGCAGGACAGGGGCCGAGCAGTACTTC. It encodes CASRTGAEQYF.

This rearrangement joins TRBV9 to TRBJ1-1, with a possible D match to TRBD1 (6 bases). CDR1 is SGDLS and CDR2 is YYNGEE in the germline V gene. With 0 bases removed from V and 4 bases from J, the gap between germline ends came to 13 bases. The CDR3 length is 15 residues. CDR3 bases: TGTGCCAGCAGCGTAGAGATACAGGGACCCACTGAAGCTTTCTTT. Translating it yields CASSVEIQGPTEAFF.

The rearrangement links TRBV7-8 to TRBJ2-7, with D possibly being TRBD2 (5 bases). The length of the CDR3 is 14 residues. CDR1 is SGHVS, CDR2 FQNEAQ, per germline. The V and J ends lost 5 bases and 0 bases respectively, with 11 bases between them. Here the CDR3 DNA reads TGTGCCAGCAGCCTAGATCTAGCCTCCTACGAGCAGTACTTC. It encodes CASSLDLASYEQYF.

The chain recombines TRBV19 with TRBJ1-2; D gene unclear. CDR3 size: 14 residues. In germline, CDR1 is LNHDA, CDR2 SQIVND (reference sequence). Trimming shortened V by 7 bases and J by 3 bases, and 15 bases separated the two germline ends. The CDR3 DNA sequence: TGTGCCAGTACCCCGGCCGCGCTAGACTATGGCTACACCTTC. Protein product: CASTPAALDYGYTF.

About this clone itself: The same CDR3 is also encoded by other DNA sequences in this sample. For the CDR3, the DNA is TGTGCCAGCAGTTTACCAGGGGGTAACTATGGCTACACCTTC. Protein product: CASSLPGGNYGYTF. This chain uses TRBV28 with TRBJ1-2; 7 bases map to TRBD1. Germline V gene lookup returns CDR1 MDHEN and CDR2 SYDVKM. The ends lost 2 bases at V and 1 base at J; junction bases unmatched: 1. This CDR3 is built from 14 residues.

V gene TRBV6-5 combines with J gene TRBJ2-7; D might be TRBD1 (5 bases). V was trimmed by 2 bases and J by 1 base, leaving 12 bases between them. The CDR3 loop spans 15 amino acids. The germline V gene encodes CDR1 MNHEY and CDR2 SVGAGI. CDR3 DNA sequence: TGTGCCAGCAGTTACGGGGCGGCGGATTCCTACGAGCAGTACTTC. It specifies CASSYGAADSYEQYF.

The chain is built from TRBV28 and TRBJ1-6; D remains unclear. The V gene lost 3 bases and the J gene lost 9 bases, with 12 bases spanning the gap. The length of the CDR3 is 14 residues. Germline V gene sequence: CDR1 MDHEN, CDR2 SYDVKM. CDR3 protein: CASSFGTAPSPLHF. In DNA, the CDR3 is TGTGCCAGCAGTTTCGGAACAGCCCCTTCACCCCTCCACTTT.

CDR3 loop: CASSLWAAGANVLTF. CDR3 bases: TGTGCCAGCAGTTTATGGGCAGCTGGGGCCAACGTCCTGACTTTC. V usage is TRBV27 and J usage is TRBJ2-6; D ambiguous. CDR1 and CDR2 (germline): MNHEY, SMNVEV (reference sequence). V shed 1 base and J shed 2 bases, with 6 bases lying between them. The CDR3 sequence is 15 residues long.

The chain recombines TRBV4-3 with TRBJ1-2; D gene ambiguous. V lost 0 bases and J 3 bases, leaving 14 bases between the germline ends. CDR3 length equals 16 residues. CDR1 and CDR2 from the germline V gene are LGHNA and YSLEER. This chain's CDR3 is CASSQEWALLDYGYTF. For the CDR3, the DNA is TGCGCCAGCAGCCAAGAGTGGGCTTTACTCGACTATGGCTACACCTTC.

The genes are TRBV29-1 and TRBJ1-2; 10 nucleotides line up with TRBD1. The germline V gene encodes CDR1 SQVTM and CDR2 ANQGSEA. V trimming: 6 bases; J trimming: 6 bases; junction bases outside the gene matches: 13. This CDR3 contains 15 residues. CDR3 region: CSVAPGQGLEDGYTF. CDR3 sequence (DNA): TGCAGCGTGGCCCCGGGACAGGGGTTGGAGGATGGCTACACCTTC.

The chain combines TRBV2 with TRBJ2-3; D is uncertain. The CDR3 length is 12 residues. Trimming removed 3 bases at V and 5 bases at J, with 6 bases between. Germline CDR1 and CDR2: SNHLY and FYNNEI. DNA for the CDR3: TGTGCCAGCAGTGACCGGGTAGATACGCAGTATTTT. This translates into CASSDRVDTQYF.

With respect to this clone: This specimen includes other DNA sequences encoding the same CDR3. The chain employs TRBV14 and TRBJ1-1, with a tentative D call TRBD1 (6 bases). In germline, CDR1 is SGHDN, CDR2 FVKESK. The CDR3 covers 15 residues. Trimming cost V 2 bases and J 1 base, with 11 bases left between them. For the CDR3, the DNA is TGTGCCAGCAGCCAAACTCGGACAGAGAACACTGAAGCTTTCTTT. Residues: CASSQTRTENTEAFF. Full variable domain (missing parts from reference TRBV14 and TRBJ1-1): EAGVTQFPSHSVIEKGQTVTLRCDPISGHDNLYWYRRVMGKEIKFLLHFVKESKQDESGMPNNRFLAERTGGTYSTLKVQPAELEDSGVYFCASSQTRTENTEAFFGQGTRLTVV.

V gene TRBV9 combines with J gene TRBJ2-7; TRBD1 agrees at 7 bases. Germline V gives CDR1 SGDLS, CDR2 YYNGEE. The junction had 5 bases not matched to a gene; V was cut back by 2 bases and J by 0 bases. The CDR3 is made up of 15 amino acids. In nucleotides, the CDR3 is TGTGCCAGCAGCGTGACTGGGGACAGCTCCTACGAGCAGTACTTC. Its protein product is CASSVTGDSSYEQYF.

This clone came up a few times. The chain carries TRBV28 and TRBJ1-5, with D uncertain. The V end lost 1 base, the J end lost 3 bases, and 7 bases lay between the germline ends. The CDR3 runs to 14 residues. Germline CDR1 and CDR2: MDHEN and SYDVKM. The CDR3 protein is CASSLFRYNQPQHF. CDR3 DNA sequence: TGTGCCAGCAGTTTATTCAGGTACAATCAGCCCCAGCATTTT.

The chain joins TRBV25-1 to TRBJ2-5; 8 bases agree with TRBD1. CDR1 MGHDK and CDR2 SYGVNS come from the germline V gene. This CDR3 contains 14 residues. Germline trimming cut 6 bases from V and 9 bases from J; bases unmatched to any gene: 12. This chain's CDR3 is CASSFQGAAEAQYF. DNA for the CDR3: TGTGCCAGCAGCTTCCAGGGGGCCGCCGAGGCCCAGTACTTC.

The sample holds one count of this clone. The gene calls are TRBV5-1 and TRBJ2-5, with 9 bases matching TRBD2. CDR3 length: 16 residues. From germline, CDR1 is SGHRS and CDR2 YFSETQ. The ends lost 1 base at V and 4 bases at J; junction bases unmatched: 8. Here the CDR3 reads CASSLNSGGIGETQYF. CDR3 nucleotide sequence: TGCGCCAGCAGCTTGAACAGCGGGGGGATCGGAGAGACCCAGTACTTC.

The V call is TRBV29-1, the J call TRBJ1-3; 8 bases agree with TRBD1. This CDR3 is 16 amino acids long. V lost 5 bases to trimming and J lost 0 bases; unmatched junction nucleotides: 9. Germline V gene sequence: CDR1 SQVTM, CDR2 ANQGSEA. CDR3: CSVTYRTGSSGNTIYF. CDR3 bases: TGCAGCGTTACTTACCGGACAGGGAGCTCTGGAAACACCATATATTTT.

The chain uses TRBV11-2 and TRBJ1-1; 12 positions agree with TRBD1. The CDR3 extends over 18 amino acids. The V and J ends lost 0 bases and 1 base, in that order; junction bases with no gene match: 6. The germline V gene has CDR1 SGHAT and CDR2 FQNNGV. CDR3 sequence: CASSLDQGQGARNTEAFF. The CDR3 DNA sequence: TGTGCCAGCAGCTTAGATCAGGGACAGGGGGCAAGGAACACTGAAGCTTTCTTT.

The chain couples TRBV13 to TRBJ2-3; perhaps TRBD2 as D (5 bases). The CDR3 contains 18 residues. V was clipped by 3 bases and J by 2 bases, with 21 bases between them. Germline CDR1 reads PRHDT; CDR2 reads FYEKMQ (reference sequence). Written as DNA, the CDR3 is TGTGCCAGCAGCTTTGAAATGCAGGAGCGGACGTACACAGATACGCAGTATTTT. Its translation is CASSFEMQERTYTDTQYF.